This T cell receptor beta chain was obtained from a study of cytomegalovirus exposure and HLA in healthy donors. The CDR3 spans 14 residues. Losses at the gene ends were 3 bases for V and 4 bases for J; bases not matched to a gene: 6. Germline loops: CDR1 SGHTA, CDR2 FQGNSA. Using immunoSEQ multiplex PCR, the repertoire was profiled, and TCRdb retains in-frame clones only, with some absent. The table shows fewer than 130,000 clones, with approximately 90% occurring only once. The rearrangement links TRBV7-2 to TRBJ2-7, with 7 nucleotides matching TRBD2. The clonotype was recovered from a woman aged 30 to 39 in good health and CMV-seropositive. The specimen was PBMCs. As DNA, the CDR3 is TGTGCCAGCAGCTTGGACGGGACTAAATACGAGCAGTACTTC. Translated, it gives CASSLDGTKYEQYF.